This T cell receptor (beta chain) was sequenced in a study of blood T cell repertoires in COVID-19. Sequenced by immunoSEQ multiplex PCR; TCRdb stores in-frame clones only, minus some. The sample lists 13,000 or so clones; 83% were seen once. The V gene end was trimmed by 3 bases and the J gene end by 3 bases; junction bases not matched to a gene: 7. The CDR3 extends over 15 amino acids. In germline, CDR1 is SGHTS, CDR2 YDEGEE. The sequence was obtained from a man between 40 and 49 years old with active or convalescent COVID-19. The chain joins TRBV5-8 to TRBJ2-5; 8 bases fit TRBD2. The sample was peripheral blood. The CDR3 nucleotides are TGTGCCAGCAGCTCCGGACTAGCTCGAGAAGAGACCCAGTACTTC. Its protein product is CASSSGLAREETQYF. Looking up the rest from reference TRBV5-8 and TRBJ2-5 gives the full variable domain: EAGVTQSPTHLIKTRGQQATLRCSPISGHTSVYWYQQALGLGLQFLLWYDEGEERNRGNFPPRFSGRQFPNYSSELNVNALELEDSALYLCASSSGLAREETQYFGPGTRLLVL.